The 31 T cell receptor beta chains below all came from one sample that was sequenced in a study of blood T cells in healthy people across ages. The authors ran a second PCR of 7 to 11 cycles using a sample-barcoded 5' primer and a J-beta primer mix. TCRdb independently ran MiXCR on the 5' RACE reads; one entry per CDR3 protein. The repertoire holds around 1.5 million distinct CDR3 sequences, around 55% seen once, with roughly 6.3% in the top ten. The sample was blood. The receptor set was obtained from a young man in good health.

The table lists this clonotype with a count of one. The chain links TRBV4-2 to TRBJ2-7; the D gene is possibly TRBD2 (6 bases). The germline V gene encodes CDR1 LGHNA and CDR2 YNFKEQ. The V end lost 3 bases, the J end lost 5 bases, and 14 bases lay between the germline ends. The CDR3 sequence is 14 residues long. The CDR3 loop reads CASSHGGGTDEQYF. The DNA of the CDR3 is TGTGCCAGCAGCCACGGTGGCGGGACCGACGAGCAGTACTTC.

J is TRBJ2-7 and V is TRBV10-2; 10 bases agree with TRBD1. J gave up 0 bases and V 7 bases, and 6 bases lay outside the gene matches. Germline lookup yields CDR1 WSHSY and CDR2 SAAADI. The CDR3 consists of 15 residues. CDR3 sequence: CASTGTGANSYEQYF. The CDR3 DNA is TGCGCCAGCACGGGGACAGGGGCAAACTCCTACGAGCAGTACTTC.

The chain carries TRBV20-1 and TRBJ2-1; D remains unclear. This CDR3 is 12 amino acids long. The V gene lost 6 bases and the J gene lost 5 bases, with 11 bases spanning the gap. Looked up from germline, CDR1 is DFQATT and CDR2 is SNEGSKA (reference sequence). In DNA, the CDR3 is TGCAGTGCCAGCGACGGGCACAATGAGCAGTTCTTC. Its translation: CSASDGHNEQFF.

The genes are TRBV5-1 and TRBJ2-1; 7 nucleotides match TRBD2. This CDR3 spans 16 amino acids. V shed 0 bases and J 2 bases; nucleotides not matched to a gene: 5. Germline assignment: CDR1 SGHRS and CDR2 YFSETQ. CDR3 in amino acids: CASSLESSGAYNEQFF. CDR3 in DNA: TGCGCCAGCAGCTTGGAGTCTAGCGGAGCCTACAATGAGCAGTTCTTC.

This clonotype was recorded a few times. The chain combines TRBV9 with TRBJ2-3; D not certain. The CDR3 has 12 residues. Looked up from germline, CDR1 is SGDLS and CDR2 is YYNGEE. V was cut by 1 base and J by 6 bases, with 6 bases left in between. The CDR3 DNA sequence: TGTGCCAGCAGCGTAATGGGGGATACGCAGTATTTT. As protein: CASSVMGDTQYF.

The chain combines TRBV6-1 with TRBJ1-5; 8 bases line up with TRBD1. Germline V gene lookup returns CDR1 MNHNS and CDR2 SASEGT. J gave up 8 bases and V 8 bases, and 5 bases lay outside the gene matches. There are 12 residues in the CDR3. In nucleotides, the CDR3 is TGTGCCAGCGACAGGGGTCTAAAGCCCCAGCATTTT. Amino acid sequence: CASDRGLKPQHF.

The table lists this clonotype with a count of one. In DNA, the CDR3 is TGTGCCAGCAGCTTATCTTGGGACATCTCCACAGATACGCAGTATTTT. Amino acids: CASSLSWDISTDTQYF. This chain uses TRBV7-2 with TRBJ2-3; a weak D match, TRBD1 (6 bases). This CDR3 is built from 16 residues. Deletions cut 2 bases from V and 2 bases from J, with 14 bases between. Looked up from germline, CDR1 is SGHTA and CDR2 is FQGNSA. Together with reference TRBV7-2 and TRBJ2-3, the CDR3 gives the full variable domain: GAGVSQSPSNKVTEKGKDVELRCDPISGHTALYWYRQSLGQGLEFLIYFQGNSAPDKSGLPSDRFSAERTGGSVSTLTIQRTQQEDSAVYLCASSLSWDISTDTQYFGPGTRLTVL.

This clonotype was counted between two and nine times. V gene TRBV6-5 combines with J gene TRBJ2-1; 8 bases are a match to TRBD1. The length of the CDR3 is 15 residues. Germline V gene lookup returns CDR1 MNHEY and CDR2 SVGAGI. The V segment lost 2 bases and the J segment 9 bases; nucleotides outside the gene matches: 9. The CDR3 coding sequence is TGTGCCAGCAGTTACCCCAGGACAGGGTATTCTGAGCAGTTCTTC. This gives the protein CASSYPRTGYSEQFF.

This clonotype was picked up one time. This rearrangement joins TRBV4-3 to TRBJ2-1; 8 positions agree with TRBD1. With V trimmed by 4 bases and J by 7 bases, 12 bases remained unmatched. The CDR3 length is 16 residues. Germline-derived CDR1 and CDR2 are LGHNA and YSLEER. The CDR3 DNA sequence: TGCGCCAGCAGCCCCTCTCCACAGGGGGGTGGGAATGAGCAGTTCTTC. Translated: CASSPSPQGGGNEQFF.

The chain recombines TRBV7-2 with TRBJ2-1; 14 bases are a match to TRBD2. CDR3 length: 17 amino acids. From germline, CDR1 is SGHTA and CDR2 FQGNSA. V was clipped by 2 bases and J by 6 bases; unmatched bases: 6. CDR3 amino acids: CASSLRLAGGPGNEQFF. CDR3 nucleotide sequence: TGTGCCAGCAGCTTAAGACTAGCGGGGGGGCCGGGCAATGAGCAGTTCTTC.

V gene TRBV5-1 combines with J gene TRBJ2-7; possibly TRBD1 for D (5 bases). CDR1 and CDR2 (germline): SGHRS, YFSETQ. V shed 4 bases and J shed 2 bases, with 13 bases lying between them. The CDR3 runs 14 residues. CDR3 sequence reads: CASSHQGIPYEQYF. DNA of the CDR3: TGCGCCAGCAGCCACCAGGGCATCCCCTACGAGCAGTACTTC.

The rearrangement uses TRBV12-3 or TRBV12-4 and TRBJ2-7; 13 positions agree with TRBD2. J was trimmed by 7 bases and V by 7 bases; bases with no gene match: 10. The CDR3 spans 15 residues. The CDR3: CASTKGLAGYNEQYF. Here the CDR3 DNA reads TGTGCCAGCACCAAGGGACTAGCGGGGTACAATGAGCAGTACTTC.

This clonotype was seen a handful of times. CDR3 sequence: CSASQPTVNEQFF. CDR3 DNA: TGCAGTGCTAGTCAGCCTACCGTCAATGAGCAGTTCTTC. The V and J genes are TRBV20-1 and TRBJ2-1; no definite D call. The CDR3 covers 13 residues. Trimming removed 3 bases at V and 6 bases at J, with 12 bases between. The germline CDR1 and CDR2 sequences are DFQATT and SNEGSKA (reference sequence).

The table lists this clonotype with a few counts. The chain is built from TRBV15 and TRBJ1-1; possibly TRBD1 for D (6 bases). Between the trimmed V and J ends, which lost 8 bases and 2 bases, there was a span of 9 bases. This CDR3 is built from 12 residues. The V gene's germline CDR1 is LNHNV and CDR2 YYDKDF (reference sequence). CDR3 nucleotide sequence: TGTGCCACCCAGGGGCTCAACACTGAAGCTTTCTTT. The encoded protein is CATQGLNTEAFF.

The V call is TRBV4-1, the J call TRBJ2-7; D might be TRBD1 (5 bases). The germline V gene has CDR1 MGHRA and CDR2 YSYEKL. The CDR3 has 13 amino acids. V shed 3 bases and J shed 3 bases, with 9 bases lying between them. The CDR3 protein is CASSHPGNYEQYF. The CDR3 nucleotides are TGCGCCAGCAGCCATCCAGGGAACTACGAGCAGTACTTC.

This clonotype has more than one count but fewer than ten. CDR3 DNA: TGTGCCAGCAGTGGGAAAGGGGGGAACACTGAAGCTTTCTTT. Translation: CASSGKGGNTEAFF. This chain links TRBV25-1 with TRBJ1-1; perhaps TRBD1 as D (6 bases). Per germline, CDR1 MGHDK and CDR2 SYGVNS. The V end was cut by 4 bases, the J end by 1 base, with 10 bases between. The CDR3 runs 14 residues.

This CDR3 is CASSHKAGGASTDTQYF. The DNA for the CDR3 is TGTGCCAGCAGTCACAAAGCGGGAGGAGCTTCCACAGATACGCAGTATTTT. The chain is built from TRBV6-5 and TRBJ2-3, with 9 bases that match TRBD2. The germline V gene encodes CDR1 MNHEY and CDR2 SVGAGI. The CDR3 totals 17 residues. The V and J ends lost 5 bases and 2 bases, in that order; junction bases with no gene match: 11.

The chain uses TRBV10-3 and TRBJ2-7; D gene ambiguous. The CDR3 spans 14 residues. Trimming took off 6 bases at V and 2 bases at J, with 14 bases between the two ends. The germline gives CDR1 ENHRY, CDR2 SYGVKD. For the CDR3, the DNA is TGTGCCATCAGGGAGCCCCTAAAGACCTACGAGCAGTACTTC. Translating it yields CAIREPLKTYEQYF.

The chain is built from TRBV3-1 and TRBJ1-2; 8 nucleotides align to TRBD1. The junction had 3 bases not matched to a gene; V was cut back by 4 bases and J by 2 bases. CDR1 and CDR2 (germline): LGHDT, YNNKEL (reference sequence). There are 14 residues in the CDR3. In DNA, the CDR3 is TGTGCCAGCAGCCTCCGGACAGGGAACTATGGCTACACCTTC. Translating gives CASSLRTGNYGYTF.

The chain has TRBV5-1 and TRBJ1-1; D unclear. Germline V gene sequence: CDR1 SGHRS, CDR2 YFSETQ. The CDR3 is 15 residues long. Between the trimmed V and J ends, which lost 3 bases and 3 bases, there was a span of 15 bases. CDR3 loop: CASSSGGPAYTEAFF. The CDR3 DNA reads TGCGCCAGCAGCTCAGGAGGGCCAGCCTACACTGAAGCTTTCTTT.

The J gene is TRBJ2-6, the V gene TRBV7-8; a possible D gene is TRBD2 (5 bases). CDR1 and CDR2 from the germline V gene are SGHVS and FQNEAQ. The CDR3 covers 15 residues. Trimming pared 5 bases from V and 3 bases from J, leaving 11 bases between. CDR3 residues: CASSLRTVGANVLTF. CDR3 sequence (DNA): TGTGCCAGCAGCCTACGGACTGTTGGGGCCAACGTCCTGACTTTC.

The chain couples TRBV7-2 to TRBJ1-5; D is ambiguous. Trimming stripped 1 base from V and 1 base from J, with 8 bases between. CDR1 is SGHTA and CDR2 is FQGNSA in the germline V gene. This CDR3 region has 15 residues. The CDR3 sequence is CASSLGSRSNQPQHF. The CDR3 DNA reads TGTGCCAGCAGCTTAGGGTCTAGGAGCAATCAGCCCCAGCATTTT.

The chain is built from TRBV4-1 and TRBJ2-7; possibly TRBD2 for D (5 bases). The CDR3 has 14 amino acids. The V gene lost 1 base and the J gene lost 5 bases, with 12 bases spanning the gap. Germline V lookup: CDR1 MGHRA, CDR2 YSYEKL. As DNA, the CDR3 is TGCGCCAGCAGCCAAGTGGCACGGCGGGACGAGCAGTACTTC. Translated, it gives CASSQVARRDEQYF.

This clonotype has just one count. The rearrangement links TRBV7-2 to TRBJ2-2, with 12 bases matching TRBD2. CDR1 and CDR2 from the germline V gene are SGHTA and FQGNSA. This CDR3 has 17 residues. The J segment lost 5 bases and the V segment lost 5 bases, leaving 9 bases of the junction unmatched. The CDR3 bases are TGTGCCAGCAGCACTACTAGCGGGGGGCCGCGGACCGGGGAGCTGTTTTTT. Translation: CASSTTSGGPRTGELFF.

This chain uses TRBV7-9 with TRBJ2-1, with 11 nucleotides matching TRBD1. The J call may be in error: the DNA end matches TRBJ2-7 better. Germline V lookup: CDR1 SEHNR, CDR2 FQNEAQ (reference sequence). This CDR3 spans 15 amino acids. As DNA, the CDR3 is TGTGCCAGCAGCTTGTGGACAGGGGGCTACAATGAGCAGTACTTC. This gives the protein CASSLWTGGYNEQYF.

Regarding this clonotype: At one of its ends the junction is not consistent with the germline gene, which may arise from a read error. The chain combines TRBV6-5 with TRBJ1-1, with D unresolved. The CDR3 has 15 residues. CDR1 and CDR2 from the germline V gene are MNHEY and SVGAGI. The CDR3 reads CTSSYSQQMNTEAFF. The CDR3 nucleotides read TGTACCAGCAGTTACTCTCAACAGATGAACACTGAAGCTTTCTTT.

V is TRBV6-5 and J is TRBJ2-7; D uncertain. There are 14 residues in the CDR3. The V end was cut by 4 bases, the J end by 6 bases, with 16 bases between. The germline V gene has CDR1 MNHEY and CDR2 SVGAGI. The CDR3 sequence: CASSLIKESAEQYF. CDR3 nucleotide sequence: TGTGCCAGCAGTTTGATTAAGGAATCCGCCGAGCAGTACTTC.

This clonotype was counted a few times. The chain is built from TRBV28 and TRBJ1-5; 7 positions agree with TRBD1. V was pared by 4 bases and J by 5 bases, with 5 bases of the junction left unmatched. The CDR3 is 14 amino acids. Germline V gene lookup returns CDR1 MDHEN and CDR2 SYDVKM. In nucleotides, the CDR3 is TGTGCCAGCAGTTATCTCGACAGGGATCAGCCCCAGCATTTT. It translates to CASSYLDRDQPQHF.

The chain combines TRBV5-1 with TRBJ2-7; TRBD1 is a possible D gene (5 bases). The length of the CDR3 is 14 residues. With 9 bases removed from V and 0 bases from J, the gap between germline ends came to 16 bases. CDR1 SGHRS and CDR2 YFSETQ come from the germline V gene. The CDR3 coding sequence is TGCGCCATCTTTCCTGGGGCCACCTCCTACGAGCAGTACTTC. This gives the protein CAIFPGATSYEQYF. The variable domain in full, with the rest retrieved from reference TRBV5-1 and TRBJ2-7, is KAGVTQTPRYLIKTRGQQVTLSCSPISGHRSVSWYQQTPGQGLQFLFEYFSETQRNKGNFPGRFSGRQFSNSRSEMNVSTLELGDSALYLCAIFPGATSYEQYFGPGTRLTVT.

The chain is built from TRBV6-5 and TRBJ1-1; the D is unclear. Germline values: CDR1 MNHEY, CDR2 SVGAGI. Trimming removed 2 bases at V and 2 bases at J, with 12 bases between. The CDR3 loop spans 15 amino acids. Written as DNA, the CDR3 is TGTGCCAGCAGTTACGGACCAGGACGTAACACTGAAGCTTTCTTT. Protein: CASSYGPGRNTEAFF.

This chain uses TRBV7-2 with TRBJ2-3; D may match TRBD1 or TRBD2 (5 bases each). CDR3 size: 15 residues. CDR1 and CDR2 (germline): SGHTA, FQGNSA. V lost 5 bases, J lost 0 bases, and 12 bases lay in between. CDR3 in amino acids: CASSPWGPSTDTQYF. The DNA of the CDR3 is TGTGCCAGCAGCCCCTGGGGACCTAGCACAGATACGCAGTATTTT.